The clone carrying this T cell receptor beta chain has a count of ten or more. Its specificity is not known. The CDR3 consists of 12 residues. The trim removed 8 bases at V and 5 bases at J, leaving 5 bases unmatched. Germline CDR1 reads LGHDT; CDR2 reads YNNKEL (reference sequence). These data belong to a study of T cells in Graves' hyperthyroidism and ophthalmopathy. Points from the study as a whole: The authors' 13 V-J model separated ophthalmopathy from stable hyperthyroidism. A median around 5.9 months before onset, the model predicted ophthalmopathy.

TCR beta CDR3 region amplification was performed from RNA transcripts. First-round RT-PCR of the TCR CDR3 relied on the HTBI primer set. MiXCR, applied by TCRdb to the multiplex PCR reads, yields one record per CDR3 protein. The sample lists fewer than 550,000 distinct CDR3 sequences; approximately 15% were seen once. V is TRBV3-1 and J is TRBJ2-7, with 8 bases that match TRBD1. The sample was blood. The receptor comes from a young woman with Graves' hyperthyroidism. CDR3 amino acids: CASLGQGDEQYF. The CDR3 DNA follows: TGTGCCAGCTTAGGACAGGGAGACGAGCAGTACTTC.